These 24 T cell receptor beta chains share one sample of origin, sequenced in a study of OX40 agonist ivuxolimab in advanced cancers. Library construction relied on the immunoSEQ multiplex PCR assay. This immuneACCESS table, as held by TCRdb, lists in-frame sequences with V and J called but not all clones. Of the missing ones, under half trace to an unresolved V gene in checked studies; the others have no known cause. This sample gives 60,000 to 75,000 clones in total; 80% to 90% of them show up just once. Clones ranked in the top ten supply 5.2% of the sample. Specimen: CD4+ or CD8+ T cells sorted from blood, collected in a trial of the OX40 agonist ivuxolimab. These TCRs come from an adult with an advanced solid tumor such as melanoma, head and neck, liver or kidney cancer.

V is TRBV18 and J is TRBJ1-2; D possibly corresponds to TRBD1 (5 bases). The CDR3 spans 11 residues. Trimming removed 3 bases at V and 12 bases at J, with 11 bases between. Germline lookup yields CDR1 KGHSH and CDR2 LQKENI. For the CDR3, the DNA is TGTGCCAGCTCACCCGGGGACGGCAACACCTTC. Protein: CASSPGDGNTF. The complete variable domain, with remaining parts taken from reference TRBV18 and TRBJ1-2, reads NAGVMQNPRHLVRRRGQEARLRCSPMKGHSHVYWYRQLPEEGLKFMVYLQKENIIDESGMPKERFSAEFPKEGPSILRIQQVVRGDSAAYFCASSPGDGNTFGSGTRLTVV.

The chain couples TRBV4-3 to TRBJ1-4, with no clear D. Per the germline V gene, CDR1 is LGHNA and CDR2 is YSLEER. The CDR3 extends over 16 amino acids. V lost 0 bases, J lost 4 bases, and 12 bases lay in between. CDR3 nucleotide sequence: TGCGCCAGCAGCCAAGAGGCCAGCGGTAGTAATGAAAAACTGTTTTTT. Its translation: CASSQEASGSNEKLFF.

The genes are TRBV6-1 and TRBJ2-1; 8 bases match TRBD1. The CDR3 has 15 residues. Trimming took 6 bases from V and 3 from J; bases not matched to a gene: 7. Germline V gene lookup returns CDR1 MNHNS and CDR2 SASEGT. The CDR3 nucleotides read TGTGCCAGCAGCGGACAGGGTTGGGGCTACAATGAGCAGTTCTTC. Translating gives CASSGQGWGYNEQFF.

V and J are TRBV5-6 and TRBJ1-4, with a tentative D call TRBD1 (6 bases). Germline CDR1 reads SGHDT; CDR2 reads YYEEEE. V lost 0 bases to trimming and J lost 7 bases, with 16 bases between them. This CDR3 region has 16 residues. The CDR3 protein is CASSLGVFGGSEKLFF. For the CDR3, the DNA is TGTGCCAGCAGCTTGGGGGTTTTCGGGGGCAGTGAAAAACTGTTTTTT.

The chain carries TRBV5-1 and TRBJ1-4; 7 nucleotides align to TRBD1. Germline V lookup: CDR1 SGHRS, CDR2 YFSETQ. CDR3 length: 16 amino acids. Trimming cost V 0 bases and J 7 bases; bases outside gene matches: 9. The CDR3 region is CASSLAIGTVSEKLFF. The CDR3 DNA sequence: TGCGCCAGCAGCTTGGCCATCGGGACAGTCAGTGAAAAACTGTTTTTT.

This sequence joins TRBV5-1 and TRBJ1-3; 7 nucleotides match TRBD1. The CDR3 has 15 residues. The germline gives CDR1 SGHRS, CDR2 YFSETQ. J was trimmed by 8 bases and V by 3 bases; bases with no gene match: 11. DNA of the CDR3: TGCGCCAGCAGCTCCTATCCGGGACAGAAAGACACCATATATTTT. Its protein is CASSSYPGQKDTIYF.

The chain has TRBV2 and TRBJ1-2, with D perhaps matching TRBD1 (5 bases). Trimming took 7 bases from V and 6 from J, leaving 15 bases between them. This CDR3 spans 13 amino acids. CDR1 and CDR2 (germline): SNHLY, FYNNEI. In nucleotides, the CDR3 is TGTGCCAGCAAAGACAGACTAACTGATGGCTACACCTTC. This codes for CASKDRLTDGYTF. Variable domain in full (rest from reference TRBV2 and TRBJ1-2): EPEVTQTPSHQVTQMGQEVILRCVPISNHLYFYWYRQILGQKVEFLVSFYNNEISEKSEIFDDQFSVERPDGSNFTLKIRSTKLEDSAMYFCASKDRLTDGYTFGSGTRLTVV.

The rearrangement uses TRBV4-3 and TRBJ1-3, with D unclear. Trimming pared 3 bases from V and 0 bases from J, leaving 18 bases between. The germline CDR1 and CDR2 sequences are LGHNA and YSLEER. The CDR3 consists of 18 residues. The CDR3 protein is CASSQVVVSPSSGNTIYF. The CDR3 coding sequence is TGCGCCAGCAGCCAGGTCGTTGTGTCGCCCAGCTCTGGAAACACCATATATTTT.

This sequence joins TRBV19 and TRBJ2-2; D is unresolved. CDR3 length: 16 amino acids. V was shortened by 5 bases and J by 1 base, with 14 bases between the two germline ends. The V gene's germline CDR1 is LNHDA and CDR2 SQIVND (reference sequence). The CDR3, as DNA: TGTGCCAGTAGTCGATTCAAAGGCGGGAACACCGGGGAGCTGTTTTTT. Amino acid sequence: CASSRFKGGNTGELFF.

This clone was seen just once. The V gene is TRBV4-2, the J gene TRBJ2-5; D gene ambiguous. Germline CDR1 is LGHNA and CDR2 is YNFKEQ. The CDR3 totals 13 residues. Between the trimmed V and J ends, which lost 2 bases and 2 bases, there was a span of 6 bases. For the CDR3, the DNA is TGTGCCAGCAGCCAAAAATTTCAAGAGACCCAGTACTTC. Translated: CASSQKFQETQYF.

The chain employs TRBV9 and TRBJ2-2; D is perhaps TRBD1 (5 bases). The length of the CDR3 is 12 residues. Germline CDR1 reads SGDLS; CDR2 reads YYNGEE. V shed 9 bases and J shed 1 base, with 7 bases lying between them. DNA for the CDR3: TGTGCCACTCAGGGGAACACCGGGGAGCTGTTTTTT. It codes for CATQGNTGELFF.

The chain recombines TRBV7-9 with TRBJ2-1; D possibly uses TRBD1 or TRBD2 (5 bases each). V lost 5 bases and J lost 1, with 12 bases in between. This CDR3 has 15 amino acids. Per the germline V gene, CDR1 is SEHNR and CDR2 is FQNEAQ (reference sequence). The CDR3 bases are TGTGCCAGCAGCCACGGGGCCCTATCCTACAATGAGCAGTTCTTC. It is translated as CASSHGALSYNEQFF.

The chain recombines TRBV2 with TRBJ1-6; 7 bases fit TRBD1. Germline V gene sequence: CDR1 SNHLY, CDR2 FYNNEI. This CDR3 comprises 15 residues. After removal of 3 bases from V and 8 bases from J, the junction contained 7 bases not matched to a gene. CDR3 region: CASSDQAGGYSPLHF. In nucleotides, the CDR3 is TGTGCCAGCAGTGACCAAGCAGGGGGATATTCACCCCTCCACTTT. The variable domain in full, completed from reference TRBV2 and TRBJ1-6, reads EPEVTQTPSHQVTQMGQEVILRCVPISNHLYFYWYRQILGQKVEFLVSFYNNEISEKSEIFDDQFSVERPDGSNFTLKIRSTKLEDSAMYFCASSDQAGGYSPLHFGNGTRLTVT.

The chain joins TRBV6-1 to TRBJ1-1, with D maybe TRBD1 (5 bases). V gave up 6 bases and J gave up 2 bases, with 13 bases separating them. Germline lookup yields CDR1 MNHNS and CDR2 SASEGT. The length of the CDR3 is 14 residues. As DNA, the CDR3 is TGTGCCAGCAGCGCGACAGTGATAAACACTGAAGCTTTCTTT. Translated: CASSATVINTEAFF.

J is TRBJ1-5 and V is TRBV15; D unclear. The V gene lost 0 bases and the J gene lost 2 bases, with 14 bases spanning the gap. CDR3 length: 17 amino acids. Germline CDR1 LNHNV, CDR2 YYDKDF (reference sequence). The CDR3 region is CATSRDVGLRRNQPQHF. The DNA of the CDR3 is TGTGCCACCAGCAGAGATGTAGGGCTGAGGCGCAATCAGCCCCAGCATTTT.

The chain recombines TRBV2 with TRBJ1-3; D unresolved. Germline V CDR1 and CDR2: SNHLY, FYNNEI. The V end was cut by 4 bases, the J end by 3 bases, with 7 bases between. The CDR3 loop spans 13 amino acids. The CDR3 loop reads CASSVDVGNTIYF. The CDR3 DNA follows: TGTGCCAGCAGTGTGGACGTTGGAAACACCATATATTTT.

The V call is TRBV9, the J call TRBJ1-2, with TRBD1 matching 8 bases. Germline V CDR1 and CDR2: SGDLS, YYNGEE. V trimming: 7 bases; J trimming: 2 bases; junction bases outside the gene matches: 7. CDR3 size: 14 residues. The CDR3 protein is CASPKDRANYGYTF. CDR3 bases: TGTGCCAGCCCCAAGGACAGGGCGAACTATGGCTACACCTTC.

As to this clone: In the same sample, other DNA sequences code for this CDR3. This rearrangement joins TRBV4-1 to TRBJ1-5; D may be TRBD1 (6 bases). Trimming removed 5 bases at V and 3 bases at J, with 14 bases between. The CDR3 runs 15 residues. CDR1 and CDR2 (germline): MGHRA, YSYEKL. The CDR3 sequence: CASSTGGLVNQPQHF. The CDR3 DNA reads TGCGCCAGCAGCACGGGGGGCTTGGTCAATCAGCCCCAGCATTTT.

The V and J genes are TRBV29-1 and TRBJ2-7, with D perhaps matching TRBD1 (6 bases). This CDR3 is 12 amino acids long. V shed 6 bases and J shed 6 bases, with 15 bases lying between them. In germline, CDR1 is SQVTM, CDR2 ANQGSEA. For the CDR3, the DNA is TGCAGCGTGATACAGGGTGTAGGCGAGCAGTACTTC. Amino acids: CSVIQGVGEQYF.

The CDR3 nucleotides read TGCGCCAGCAGCTTGAGTGCCGGGACAGCCTACGAGCAGTACTTC. This sequence encodes CASSLSAGTAYEQYF. The V call is TRBV5-1, the J call TRBJ2-7, with TRBD1 identical over 7 bases. Trimming took 1 base from V and 2 from J; bases not matched to a gene: 6. Germline assignment: CDR1 SGHRS and CDR2 YFSETQ. This CDR3 comprises 15 residues.

The gene calls are TRBV11-3 and TRBJ2-5; D is undetermined. CDR3 length equals 15 residues. Germline V gene data show CDR1 as SGHNT and CDR2 as YENEEA. V lost 0 bases and J lost 7, with 15 bases in between. CDR3 in DNA: TGTGCCAGCAGCTTAGATCTTCCGGTTCCGGGGACCCAGTACTTC. It is translated as CASSLDLPVPGTQYF.

V and J are TRBV28 and TRBJ2-2; D not certain. The V and J ends lost 2 bases and 6 bases respectively, with 13 bases between them. This CDR3 spans 15 amino acids. Per germline, CDR1 MDHEN and CDR2 SYDVKM. CDR3 sequence: CASSLKTYGAGELFF. For the CDR3, the DNA is TGTGCCAGCAGTTTAAAAACATACGGAGCCGGGGAGCTGTTTTTT.

The genes are TRBV27 and TRBJ2-2, with 8 bases identical to TRBD1. The CDR3 is made up of 15 amino acids. The J segment lost 4 bases and the V segment lost 5 bases, leaving 6 bases of the junction unmatched. The germline CDR1 and CDR2 sequences are MNHEY and SMNVEV (reference sequence). CDR3 in amino acids: CASSKDRVSTGELFF. CDR3 coding DNA: TGTGCCAGCAGTAAGGACAGGGTGAGCACCGGGGAGCTGTTTTTT.

The gene calls are TRBV5-1 and TRBJ2-7, with TRBD2 identical over 9 bases. V lost 1 base and J lost 2; bases outside the gene matches: 7. The length of the CDR3 is 16 residues. The V gene's germline CDR1 is SGHRS and CDR2 YFSETQ. The CDR3 loop is CASSLFPAGGTYEQYF. In DNA, the CDR3 is TGCGCCAGCAGCTTGTTTCCAGCGGGAGGAACCTACGAGCAGTACTTC.